This T cell receptor (beta chain) was profiled in a study of shared clonotypes between healthy human individuals. Across the whole study: Each donor's CD4 naive and CD4 memory cells filled three plates apiece, CD8 naive two, and CD8 memory one.

In the original processing: ImmunoSEQ junction-only sequences lacked quality scores, so their filtering differed. The assay was immunoSEQ multiplex PCR, and TCRdb's table has in-frame clones only and misses some. V, J and clone size are those of that table, while D and trimming were read from the DNA. There are 980,000 or so clones in the sample; approximately 76% occur only once, and about 1.5% lies in the top ten. As regards this clone: The antigen is not known.

Study-wide results and limits: An effect of sequencing depth on clonotype sharing among donors was expected.

Researchers partitioned CD4+ cells into CD45RA+ naive and CD45RA-negative memory subsets. Germline CDR1 is SEHNR and CDR2 is FQNEAQ (reference sequence). This CDR3 region has 15 residues. Trimming took 5 bases from V and 1 from J, leaving 14 bases between them. The genes are TRBV7-9 and TRBJ1-1; TRBD1 might be the D (6 bases). The TCR sequence derives from a man between 18 and 35 years old in good health. The sample was memory CD4+ T cells sorted from blood. Subset denoted: CD45RA-negative fraction. The CDR3 reads CASSLYREANTEAFF. In DNA form, the CDR3 reads TGTGCCAGCAGCCTATACAGGGAAGCGAACACTGAAGCTTTCTTT.